This is a list of T cell receptor beta chains from one sample in a study of T cells in tuberculosis. Sequencing was performed with immunoSEQ multiplex PCR; in TCRdb, only in-frame clones are kept and a portion is missing. The repertoire holds around 30,000 clones, with approximately 95% as singletons. Sequenced input: PBMCs. The receptors originated from a donor aged 10 to 29 with latent tuberculosis or without tuberculosis infection. CDR3s include the opening cysteine and the closing phenylalanine or tryptophan. The D gene is left open where the match is weak. Part of the rows lack a size; the others show once, few, many or a class for expanded clones.

TRBJ2-3 NA TRBV6-4 NA CASSEDRLTDTQYF TGTGCCAGCAGTGAAGATCGGTTAACAGATACGCAGTATTTT
TRBJ2-7 NA TRBV10-3 NA CASDFIGILHEQYF TGTGCCAGCGACTTTATCGGGATTCTCCACGAGCAGTACTTC
TRBJ2-7 NA TRBV7-9 NA CASSLALAGNEQYF TGTGCCAGCAGCTTAGCGCTCGCAGGAAACGAGCAGTACTTC
TRBJ2-3 TRBD2 TRBV25-1 NA CASSPGGIGDTQYF TGTGCCAGCAGCCCCGGGGGGATTGGAGATACGCAGTATTTT
TRBJ2-1 NA TRBV4-3 once CASSRRQGGSYNEQFF TGCGCCAGCAGCCGCCGCCAGGGGGGCTCCTACAATGAGCAGTTCTTC
TRBJ2-5 TRBD1 TRBV7-2 NA CASSPGQGETQYF TGTGCCAGCAGCCCCGGACAGGGAGAGACCCAGTACTTC
TRBJ1-1 NA TRBV28 NA CASSFMYTEAFF TGTGCCAGCAGTTTTATGTACACTGAAGCTTTCTTT
TRBJ1-2 NA TRBV12-5 NA CASGREGLNYGYTF TGTGCTAGTGGAAGAGAAGGACTAAACTATGGCTACACCTTC
TRBJ2-7 NA TRBV5-1 NA CASTGLNSYEQYF TGCGCCAGCACGGGACTGAACAGCTACGAGCAGTACTTC
TRBJ1-3 NA TRBV9 NA CASSVGDIYSGNTIYF TGTGCCAGCAGCGTAGGGGACATATACTCTGGAAACACCATATATTTT
TRBJ1-6 TRBD1 TRBV29-1 NA CSVLQGRGSPLHF TGCAGCGTTTTACAGGGGCGTGGATCACCCCTCCACTTT
TRBJ2-5 TRBD2 TRBV6-6 few CASSYSVWRGQETQYF TGTGCCAGCAGTTACTCCGTGTGGCGGGGGCAAGAGACCCAGTACTTC
TRBJ2-7 NA TRBV25-1 NA CASSVLYEQYF TGTGCCAGCAGTGTACTCTACGAGCAGTACTTC
TRBJ2-1 TRBD2 TRBV7-7 NA CASSLREGDNEQFF TGTGCTAGCAGCTTAAGGGAGGGAGACAATGAGCAGTTCTTC
TRBJ2-3 NA TRBV28 NA CASSPPPGRKRSTDTQYF TGTGCCAGCAGTCCGCCCCCCGGGAGAAAACGTAGCACAGATACGCAGTATTTT
TRBJ1-4 NA TRBV18 NA CASSLTGEKLFF TGTGCCAGCTCACTGACGGGGGAAAAACTGTTTTTT
TRBJ2-1 TRBD2 TRBV4-2 NA CASSQGNSGGLDNEQFF TGTGCCAGCAGCCAAGGGAATAGCGGGGGGCTGGACAATGAGCAGTTCTTC